This record concerns one TCR beta chain sequence. This sample stems from a study of blood T cell repertoires in COVID-19. Study at large: COVID-19 samples, acute and convalescent, were from the United States, Italy and Spain. Sources were T cells, B-cell-depleted T cells, or PBMCs; the material itself was cDNA or gDNA.

Source study methods: Estimation of nucleated cell counts was performed using reference gene primer amplification. The method was immunoSEQ multiplex PCR; TCRdb's version includes in-frame clones alone and lacks a portion of them. V, J and clone size are those of that table, while D and trimming were read from the DNA. The sample holds hundreds of thousands of clones; 80% to 90% are singletons and the top ten take approximately 6%. V lost 5 bases to trimming and J lost 4 bases, with 6 bases between them. The germline V gene has CDR1 SGHRS and CDR2 YFSETQ. The CDR3 sequence is 12 residues long. The rearrangement links TRBV5-1 to TRBJ2-2; D not resolved. Sequenced: peripheral blood. The sequence was collected from a man aged 55 to 69 who had recovered from COVID-19. The CDR3 DNA is TGCGCCAGCAGACAACCCACCGGGGAGCTGTTTTTT. Translating it yields CASRQPTGELFF. Full variable domain (rest looked up from reference TRBV5-1 and TRBJ2-2): KAGVTQTPRYLIKTRGQQVTLSCSPISGHRSVSWYQQTPGQGLQFLFEYFSETQRNKGNFPGRFSGRQFSNSRSEMNVSTLELGDSALYLCASRQPTGELFFGEGSRLTVL.